The T cell receptor beta chain described here comes from a study of T cells after yellow fever vaccination. Study-wide background: Fractions low in cell number were prepared with SMART-Seq v4 Ultra Low Input. Study conclusions and caveats: The secondary response showed a weaker magnitude and a faster peak, day 5 versus 15. A large majority of primary-vaccination clones showed up again after the booster (approximately 96% CD4, around 90% CD8).

This clonotype was observed a handful of times. No antigen is known for it. Trimming removed 2 bases from V and 6 bases from J; junction bases left unmatched: 4. There are 15 residues in the CDR3. From germline, CDR1 is SGHNT and CDR2 YYREEE (reference sequence). As TCR cDNA was made by 5'RACE template switching, a universal primer site and UMIs were added. From the 5' RACE reads, TCRdb called clonotypes with MiXCR, one entry per CDR3 protein. The table has hundreds of thousands of distinct CDR3 sequences, 13% seen once. This clonotype was obtained from a man in his thirties or forties who received the YFV17D yellow fever vaccine. Sequencing used PBMCs, obtained on the day of the yellow fever booster vaccination. The chain couples TRBV5-4 to TRBJ2-2; TRBD1 matches 10 bases. The CDR3: CASSFWTGGPGELFF. The CDR3 DNA reads as TGTGCCAGCAGCTTTTGGACAGGGGGTCCCGGGGAGCTGTTTTTT.